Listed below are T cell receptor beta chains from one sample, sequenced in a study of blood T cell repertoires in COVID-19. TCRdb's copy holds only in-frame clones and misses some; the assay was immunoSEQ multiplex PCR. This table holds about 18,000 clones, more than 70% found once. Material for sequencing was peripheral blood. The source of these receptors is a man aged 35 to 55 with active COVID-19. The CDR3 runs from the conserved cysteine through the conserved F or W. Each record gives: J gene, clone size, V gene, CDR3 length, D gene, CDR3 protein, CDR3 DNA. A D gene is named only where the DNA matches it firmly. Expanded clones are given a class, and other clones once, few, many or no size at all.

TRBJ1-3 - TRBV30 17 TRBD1 CAWSRRRGGDPGNTIYF TGTGCCTGGAGTAGGCGGAGAGGGGGCGACCCTGGAAACACCATATATTTT
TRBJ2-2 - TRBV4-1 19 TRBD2 CASSQSPLAGGPNTGELFF TGCGCCAGCAGCCAAAGTCCGCTAGCGGGAGGGCCGAATACCGGGGAGCTGTTTTTT
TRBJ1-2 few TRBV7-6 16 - CASSSRDGDGGYGYTF TGTGCCAGCAGCTCCCGCGATGGGGACGGGGGCTATGGCTACACCTTC
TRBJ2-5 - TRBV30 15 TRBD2 CAWSVSGRFRETQYF TGTGCCTGGAGCGTTAGCGGGAGGTTTAGGGAGACCCAGTACTTC
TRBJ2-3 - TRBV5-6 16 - CASSVLLAGGADTQYF TGTGCCAGCAGCGTATTACTTGCGGGTGGCGCAGATACGCAGTATTTT
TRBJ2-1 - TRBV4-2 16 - CASSQERVLAVDEQFF TGTGCCAGCAGCCAAGAACGGGTTTTAGCCGTCGATGAGCAGTTCTTC
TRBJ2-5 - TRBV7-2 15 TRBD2 CASSLASGRVETQYF TGTGCCAGCAGCCTGGCTAGCGGGAGGGTAGAGACCCAGTACTTC
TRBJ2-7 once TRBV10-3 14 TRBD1 CAISVDRGQYEQYF TGTGCCATCAGTGTCGACAGGGGGCAATACGAGCAGTACTTC
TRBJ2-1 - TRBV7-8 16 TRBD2 CASSLRVASGYNEQFF TGTGCCAGCAGCCTAAGGGTGGCTAGCGGCTACAATGAGCAGTTCTTC
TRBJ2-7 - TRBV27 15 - CASSLATNLAGEQYF TGTGCCAGCAGTTTAGCCACTAATCTCGCGGGCGAGCAGTACTTC
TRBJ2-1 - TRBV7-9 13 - CASSLGPGNEQFF TGTGCCAGCAGCTTAGGGCCAGGGAATGAGCAGTTCTTC
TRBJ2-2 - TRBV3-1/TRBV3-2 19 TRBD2 CASSQSSSGLAGLPGELFF TGTGCCAGCAGCCAAAGTTCTTCAGGTCTAGCGGGACTCCCCGGGGAGCTGTTTTTT
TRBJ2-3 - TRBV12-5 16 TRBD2 CASGLGASGSADTQYF TGTGCTAGTGGTTTGGGGGCTAGCGGGAGTGCAGATACGCAGTATTTT
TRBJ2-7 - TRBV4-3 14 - CASSLSIGTYEQYF TGCGCCAGCAGCCTCTCCATCGGGACCTACGAGCAGTACTTC
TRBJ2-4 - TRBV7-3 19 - CASSRPRGSCFVAKNIQYF TGTGCCAGCAGCCGGCCGCGGGGTAGCTGTTTCGTAGCCAAAAACATTCAGTACTTC
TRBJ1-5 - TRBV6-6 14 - CASSYRRGDQPQHF TGTGCCAGCAGTTACAGGCGGGGGGATCAGCCCCAGCATTTT
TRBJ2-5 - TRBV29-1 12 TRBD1 CSIRQGEETQYF TGCAGCATCCGACAGGGGGAAGAGACCCAGTACTTC
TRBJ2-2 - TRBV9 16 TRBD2 CASSVVREGPNGELFF TGTGCCAGCAGCGTAGTACGGGAGGGCCCCAACGGGGAGCTGTTTTTT
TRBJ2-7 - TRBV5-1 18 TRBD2 CASSIHSGTSGASYEQYF TGCGCCAGCAGTATCCACTCCGGGACTAGCGGGGCCTCCTACGAGCAGTACTTC
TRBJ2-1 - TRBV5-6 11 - CASSFLEEQFF TGTGCCAGCAGCTTTCTAGAAGAGCAGTTCTTC
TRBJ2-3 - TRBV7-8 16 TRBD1 CASSSRGQGARDTQYF TGTGCCAGCTCCTCCCGGGGGCAGGGGGCAAGAGATACGCAGTATTTT
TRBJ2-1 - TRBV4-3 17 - CASSHSMGGVVGDEQFF TGCGCCAGCAGCCATTCCATGGGGGGAGTGGTTGGGGATGAGCAGTTCTTC
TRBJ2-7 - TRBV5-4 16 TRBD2 CASSLGGGAKAYEQYF TGTGCCAGCAGCCTGGGGGGGGGAGCAAAGGCGTACGAGCAGTACTTC
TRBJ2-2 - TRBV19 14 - CASSIMTGSPELFF TGTGCCAGTAGTATAATGACAGGCTCACCGGAGCTGTTTTTT
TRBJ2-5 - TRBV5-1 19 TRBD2 CASSLRPGTSGRVQETQYF TGCGCCAGCAGCCTAAGACCCGGGACTAGCGGGAGGGTACAAGAGACCCAGTACTTC
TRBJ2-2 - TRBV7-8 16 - CASSKAAYPNTGELFF TGTGCCAGCAGCAAAGCGGCCTATCCTAACACCGGGGAGCTGTTTTTT
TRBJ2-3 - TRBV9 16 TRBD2 CASSLRTSARTDTQYF TGTGCCAGCAGCCTGAGGACTAGCGCACGCACAGATACGCAGTATTTT
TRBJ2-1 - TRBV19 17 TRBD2 CASSMAGLMGGGNEQFF TGTGCCAGTAGTATGGCGGGACTGATGGGGGGGGGCAATGAGCAGTTCTTC
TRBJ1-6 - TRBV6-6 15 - CASRQRGDYNSPLHF TGTGCCAGCAGGCAAAGAGGAGATTATAATTCACCCCTCCACTTT
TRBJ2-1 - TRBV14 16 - CASSQAGLIGYNEQFF TGTGCCAGCAGCCAAGCTGGACTAATAGGATACAATGAGCAGTTCTTC
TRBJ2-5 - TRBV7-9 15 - CASSLGTYIQETQYF TGTGCCAGCAGCTTAGGGACTTATATCCAAGAGACCCAGTACTTC
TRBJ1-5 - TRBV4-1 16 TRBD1 CASSQDGRGPNQPQHF TGCGCCAGCAGCCAAGACGGGAGGGGGCCCAATCAGCCCCAGCATTTT
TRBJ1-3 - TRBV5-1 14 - CASSLGTDGNTIYF TGCGCCAGCAGCTTGGGGACAGACGGAAACACCATATATTTT
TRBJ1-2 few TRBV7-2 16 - CASSLARNRVLSGYTF TGTGCCAGCAGCTTAGCAAGGAACAGGGTACTTAGTGGCTACACCTTC
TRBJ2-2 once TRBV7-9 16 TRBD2 CASSLVTGGRTGELFF TGTGCCAGCAGCTTAGTAACGGGAGGTCGAACCGGGGAGCTGTTTTTT
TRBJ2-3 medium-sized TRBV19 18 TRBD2 CASSITLAGKSSTDTQYF TGTGCCAGTAGTATAACACTAGCGGGGAAATCTAGCACAGATACGCAGTATTTT
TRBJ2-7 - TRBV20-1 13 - CSASPPPGDEQYF TGCAGTGCTAGTCCCCCGCCGGGGGACGAGCAGTACTTC